Listed below are T cell receptor beta chains from one sample, sequenced in a study of cytomegalovirus exposure and HLA in healthy donors. The data were produced by immunoSEQ multiplex PCR, yet TCRdb's version contains in-frame clones alone and is incomplete. The sample has about 97,000 clones, about 80% seen once. The sample comprised PBMCs. The receptors derive from a male donor in good health and CMV-seropositive. The CDR3 runs from the conserved cysteine through the conserved F or W. Each record gives: V gene, D gene, J gene, clone size, CDR3 protein, CDR3 DNA. A D gene is named only where the DNA matches it firmly. Size tells how often a clone was seen (once, few, many) or the class of an expanded clone, and some rows leave it out.

V gene: TRBV7-6; D gene: TRBD1; J gene: TRBJ1-2; clone size: .; CDR3 protein: CASSPQTGYNYGYTF; CDR3 DNA: TGTGCCAGCAGCCCACAGACAGGGTATAACTATGGCTACACCTTC
V gene: TRBV5-6; D gene: TRBD2; J gene: TRBJ2-3; clone size: .; CDR3 protein: CASSALTSGGSTDTQYF; CDR3 DNA: TGTGCCAGCAGCGCCCTTACTAGCGGGGGGTCCACAGATACGCAGTATTTT
V gene: TRBV7-2; D gene: TRBD2; J gene: TRBJ2-3; clone size: few; CDR3 protein: CASSFSGGHKSTDTQYF; CDR3 DNA: TGTGCCAGCAGCTTTAGCGGGGGGCATAAGAGCACAGATACGCAGTATTTT
V gene: TRBV19; D gene: TRBD2; J gene: TRBJ2-5; clone size: .; CDR3 protein: CASSEVAGAFGEAQYF; CDR3 DNA: TGTGCCAGTAGTGAAGTAGCGGGGGCGTTTGGGGAGGCCCAGTACTTC
V gene: TRBV19; D gene: .; J gene: TRBJ2-2; clone size: .; CDR3 protein: CASSRRGSTGELFF; CDR3 DNA: TGTGCCAGTAGTAGGCGGGGTAGCACCGGGGAGCTGTTTTTT
V gene: TRBV7-8; D gene: .; J gene: TRBJ1-1; clone size: .; CDR3 protein: CASSRVGGRAFF; CDR3 DNA: TGTGCCAGCAGCCGAGTAGGAGGGAGAGCTTTCTTT
V gene: TRBV19; D gene: TRBD1; J gene: TRBJ2-7; clone size: .; CDR3 protein: CASSTPDRANEQYF; CDR3 DNA: TGTGCCAGTAGTACCCCGGACAGGGCGAACGAGCAGTACTTC
V gene: TRBV29-1; D gene: .; J gene: TRBJ1-3; clone size: .; CDR3 protein: CSVEVNGNTIYF; CDR3 DNA: TGCAGCGTTGAAGTAAATGGAAACACCATATATTTT
V gene: TRBV19; D gene: TRBD1; J gene: TRBJ1-6; clone size: .; CDR3 protein: CASKPGQGPNSPLHF; CDR3 DNA: TGTGCCAGTAAACCGGGACAGGGGCCTAATTCACCCCTCCACTTT
V gene: TRBV7-9; D gene: TRBD2; J gene: TRBJ2-5; clone size: .; CDR3 protein: CASSSRLAGGSETQYF; CDR3 DNA: TGTGCCAGCAGCTCCCGACTAGCGGGGGGATCGGAGACCCAGTACTTC
V gene: TRBV6-5; D gene: .; J gene: TRBJ2-7; clone size: .; CDR3 protein: CASSVGGMLYEQYF; CDR3 DNA: TGTGCCAGCAGCGTTGGGGGGATGCTCTACGAGCAGTACTTC
V gene: TRBV4-3; D gene: .; J gene: TRBJ1-5; clone size: few; CDR3 protein: CASSQAFGSYSNQPQHF; CDR3 DNA: TGCGCCAGCAGCCAAGCCTTCGGGAGCTATAGCAATCAGCCCCAGCATTTT
V gene: TRBV7-8; D gene: TRBD2; J gene: TRBJ2-7; clone size: few; CDR3 protein: CASSLSSGGYEQYF; CDR3 DNA: TGTGCCAGCAGCTTATCGTCGGGGGGGTACGAGCAGTACTTC
V gene: TRBV27; D gene: .; J gene: TRBJ1-3; clone size: .; CDR3 protein: CASAPGVGGNTIYF; CDR3 DNA: TGTGCCAGCGCGCCCGGGGTCGGGGGAAACACCATATATTTT
V gene: TRBV7-2; D gene: .; J gene: TRBJ1-5; clone size: .; CDR3 protein: CASSQSGVSNQPQHF; CDR3 DNA: TGTGCCAGCAGCCAATCAGGGGTCAGCAATCAGCCCCAGCATTTT
V gene: TRBV5-1; D gene: TRBD2; J gene: TRBJ2-7; clone size: .; CDR3 protein: CASSLASGVYEQYF; CDR3 DNA: TGCGCCAGCAGCTTGGCTAGCGGGGTCTACGAGCAGTACTTC
V gene: TRBV27; D gene: .; J gene: TRBJ1-6; clone size: .; CDR3 protein: CASSLLVGPIENSPLHF; CDR3 DNA: TGTGCCAGCAGTTTATTAGTCGGTCCGATCGAGAATTCACCCCTCCACTTT
V gene: TRBV18; D gene: .; J gene: TRBJ1-1; clone size: few; CDR3 protein: CASSPPNGMNTEAFF; CDR3 DNA: TGTGCCAGCTCACCACCGAACGGGATGAACACTGAAGCTTTCTTT
V gene: TRBV10-1; D gene: .; J gene: TRBJ1-2; clone size: .; CDR3 protein: CASSAGLGYGYTF; CDR3 DNA: TGCGCCAGCAGCGCAGGGCTTGGCTATGGCTACACCTTC
V gene: TRBV29-1; D gene: TRBD2; J gene: TRBJ2-5; clone size: .; CDR3 protein: CSVEAPASGGAETQYF; CDR3 DNA: TGCAGCGTTGAAGCCCCGGCTAGCGGGGGGGCAGAGACCCAGTACTTC
V gene: TRBV6-1; D gene: .; J gene: TRBJ1-5; clone size: .; CDR3 protein: CASMLGAGSNQPQHF; CDR3 DNA: TGTGCCAGCATGCTGGGGGCCGGGAGCAATCAGCCCCAGCATTTT
V gene: TRBV5-6; D gene: TRBD1; J gene: TRBJ1-2; clone size: .; CDR3 protein: CASSPGQGANYGYTF; CDR3 DNA: TGTGCCAGCAGCCCTGGACAGGGGGCGAACTATGGCTACACCTTC
V gene: TRBV19; D gene: .; J gene: TRBJ1-6; clone size: few; CDR3 protein: CASSQGLGSPLHF; CDR3 DNA: TGTGCCAGTAGTCAGGGGTTGGGATCACCCCTCCACTTT
V gene: TRBV30; D gene: .; J gene: TRBJ2-7; clone size: .; CDR3 protein: CAWSVIHEQYF; CDR3 DNA: TGTGCCTGGAGTGTAATCCACGAGCAGTACTTC
V gene: TRBV4-1; D gene: .; J gene: TRBJ1-1; clone size: few; CDR3 protein: CASSQEVGEAFF; CDR3 DNA: TGCGCCAGCAGCCAAGAAGTCGGTGAAGCTTTCTTT
V gene: TRBV6-1; D gene: TRBD2; J gene: TRBJ2-1; clone size: .; CDR3 protein: CASSDLAGVLNEQFF; CDR3 DNA: TGTGCCAGCAGTGATTTAGCGGGGGTTCTCAATGAGCAGTTCTTC
V gene: TRBV5-6; D gene: .; J gene: TRBJ2-7; clone size: .; CDR3 protein: CASSPKFRFSSSYEQYF; CDR3 DNA: TGTGCCAGCAGCCCGAAATTCAGGTTCTCCAGCTCCTACGAGCAGTACTTC
V gene: TRBV9; D gene: TRBD1; J gene: TRBJ1-2; clone size: .; CDR3 protein: CASSVAGQGAYGYTF; CDR3 DNA: TGTGCCAGCAGCGTAGCGGGACAGGGGGCTTACGGCTACACCTTC
V gene: TRBV4-1; D gene: .; J gene: TRBJ1-5; clone size: .; CDR3 protein: CASSQDRLENQPQHF; CDR3 DNA: TGCGCCAGCAGCCAAGATCGACTGGAGAATCAGCCCCAGCATTTT
V gene: TRBV5-4; D gene: TRBD1; J gene: TRBJ2-7; clone size: .; CDR3 protein: CASRSRDSPARGNGEQYF; CDR3 DNA: TGTGCCAGCAGGTCCCGGGACAGCCCGGCTAGGGGTAATGGCGAGCAGTACTTC
V gene: TRBV2; D gene: .; J gene: TRBJ1-4; clone size: .; CDR3 protein: CASRTQGSTNEKLFF; CDR3 DNA: TGTGCCAGCAGGACCCAGGGTTCAACTAATGAAAAACTGTTTTTT
V gene: TRBV15; D gene: .; J gene: TRBJ2-7; clone size: .; CDR3 protein: CATSREQGYEQYF; CDR3 DNA: TGTGCCACCAGCAGAGAACAGGGCTACGAGCAGTACTTC
V gene: TRBV7-2; D gene: TRBD2; J gene: TRBJ2-1; clone size: few; CDR3 protein: CASSFTSGGHNEQFF; CDR3 DNA: TGTGCCAGCAGCTTCACTAGCGGGGGCCACAATGAGCAGTTCTTC
V gene: TRBV7-9; D gene: TRBD1; J gene: TRBJ2-5; clone size: .; CDR3 protein: CASSLTGGTGGGETQYF; CDR3 DNA: TGTGCCAGCAGCTTAACGGGAGGGACAGGGGGCGGAGAGACCCAGTACTTC
V gene: TRBV9; D gene: .; J gene: TRBJ2-3; clone size: .; CDR3 protein: CASSVEGGDTDTQYF; CDR3 DNA: TGTGCCAGCAGCGTAGAGGGGGGGGACACAGATACGCAGTATTTT
V gene: TRBV6-1; D gene: .; J gene: TRBJ1-2; clone size: .; CDR3 protein: CASSTRQEIVYGYTF; CDR3 DNA: TGTGCCAGCAGTACTCGACAGGAGATCGTCTATGGCTACACCTTC
V gene: TRBV7-9; D gene: .; J gene: TRBJ1-2; clone size: .; CDR3 protein: CASSFRPGSTKGYGYTF; CDR3 DNA: TGTGCCAGCAGCTTTAGGCCTGGCTCGACTAAGGGCTATGGCTACACCTTC
V gene: TRBV30; D gene: .; J gene: TRBJ1-3; clone size: .; CDR3 protein: CAWRDFIHANTIYF; CDR3 DNA: TGTGCCTGGCGGGACTTTATCCACGCAAACACCATATATTTT
V gene: TRBV29-1; D gene: TRBD1; J gene: TRBJ1-5; clone size: .; CDR3 protein: CSVAGDRINQPQHF; CDR3 DNA: TGCAGCGTTGCAGGGGACAGGATCAATCAGCCCCAGCATTTT
V gene: TRBV7-2; D gene: .; J gene: TRBJ1-1; clone size: .; CDR3 protein: CASSPRRGTEAFF; CDR3 DNA: TGTGCCAGCAGCCCCCGGAGAGGCACTGAAGCTTTCTTT
V gene: TRBV6-1; D gene: TRBD1; J gene: TRBJ2-7; clone size: .; CDR3 protein: CASRGGQEATYEQYF; CDR3 DNA: TGTGCCAGCAGAGGAGGACAGGAGGCTACCTACGAGCAGTACTTC
V gene: TRBV7-8; D gene: .; J gene: TRBJ1-1; clone size: .; CDR3 protein: CASSLEGGGGTEAFF; CDR3 DNA: TGTGCCAGCAGCTTAGAAGGGGGGGGCGGAACTGAAGCTTTCTTT
V gene: TRBV4-2; D gene: TRBD1; J gene: TRBJ2-7; clone size: once; CDR3 protein: CASSQGATGGTYEQYF; CDR3 DNA: TGTGCCAGCAGCCAAGGTGCGACAGGGGGGACCTACGAGCAGTACTTC
V gene: TRBV5-5; D gene: TRBD2; J gene: TRBJ2-5; clone size: .; CDR3 protein: CASSLARRGGGPQETQYF; CDR3 DNA: TGTGCCAGCAGCTTGGCCAGGCGAGGCGGGGGGCCACAAGAGACCCAGTACTTC
V gene: TRBV5-1; D gene: .; J gene: TRBJ2-3; clone size: once; CDR3 protein: CASSRSEDTQYF; CDR3 DNA: TGCGCCAGCAGCAGGAGTGAAGATACGCAGTATTTT
V gene: TRBV25-1; D gene: .; J gene: TRBJ2-3; clone size: .; CDR3 protein: CASSVTGVRDTQYF; CDR3 DNA: TGTGCCAGCAGTGTAACCGGGGTGAGAGATACGCAGTATTTT
V gene: TRBV5-4; D gene: TRBD2; J gene: TRBJ2-5; clone size: .; CDR3 protein: CASSSRLANQETQYF; CDR3 DNA: TGTGCCAGCAGCTCTCGACTAGCGAACCAAGAGACCCAGTACTTC
V gene: TRBV30; D gene: TRBD1; J gene: TRBJ1-2; clone size: once; CDR3 protein: CAWSRQGARGYGYTF; CDR3 DNA: TGTGCCTGGAGTCGTCAGGGGGCGCGTGGCTATGGCTACACCTTC
V gene: TRBV6-5; D gene: .; J gene: TRBJ1-1; clone size: .; CDR3 protein: CASSRAGRWNTEAFF; CDR3 DNA: TGTGCCAGCAGCAGAGCGGGACGCTGGAACACTGAAGCTTTCTTT
V gene: TRBV6-5; D gene: TRBD1; J gene: TRBJ2-2; clone size: .; CDR3 protein: CASSGTEYTGELFF; CDR3 DNA: TGTGCCAGCAGTGGGACAGAATACACCGGGGAGCTGTTTTTT
V gene: TRBV2; D gene: .; J gene: TRBJ2-7; clone size: .; CDR3 protein: CASSEYRYEQYF; CDR3 DNA: TGTGCCAGCAGTGAATATCGCTACGAGCAGTACTTC
V gene: TRBV7-9; D gene: .; J gene: TRBJ1-4; clone size: once; CDR3 protein: CASSPSGGGTEKLFF; CDR3 DNA: TGTGCCAGCAGCCCTAGCGGGGGAGGGACCGAAAAACTGTTTTTT
V gene: TRBV5-4; D gene: .; J gene: TRBJ1-1; clone size: once; CDR3 protein: CASSLGSGGNTEAFF; CDR3 DNA: TGTGCCAGCAGCTTGGGGAGTGGCGGGAACACTGAAGCTTTCTTT
V gene: TRBV7-2; D gene: TRBD1; J gene: TRBJ1-1; clone size: .; CDR3 protein: CASSLEPPRDRYTEAFF; CDR3 DNA: TGTGCCAGCAGCTTAGAGCCGCCTCGGGACAGGTACACTGAAGCTTTCTTT
V gene: TRBV19; D gene: TRBD2; J gene: TRBJ2-1; clone size: .; CDR3 protein: CASSRGQGGSEQFF; CDR3 DNA: TGTGCCAGTTCAAGGGGCCAGGGAGGGAGTGAGCAGTTCTTC
V gene: TRBV5-1; D gene: TRBD2; J gene: TRBJ2-5; clone size: .; CDR3 protein: CASSFSGGGETQYF; CDR3 DNA: TGCGCCAGCAGCTTTAGCGGGGGTGGAGAGACCCAGTACTTC
V gene: TRBV20-1; D gene: .; J gene: TRBJ2-1; clone size: .; CDR3 protein: CSAGTFEQFF; CDR3 DNA: TGCAGTGCTGGGACTTTTGAGCAGTTCTTC
V gene: TRBV30; D gene: .; J gene: TRBJ2-5; clone size: once; CDR3 protein: CAWSVRQNQETQYF; CDR3 DNA: TGTGCCTGGAGTGTGAGGCAGAACCAAGAGACCCAGTACTTC